There are many counts of the clone carrying this TCR beta chain. Germline CDR1 SGHRS, CDR2 YFSETQ. Trimming cost V 0 bases and J 3 bases; bases outside gene matches: 7. CDR3 length: 17 amino acids. This entry belongs to a study of CD8+CD57+ T cells in acquired aplastic anemia. On the study more broadly: Sorted cells (CD4+ and CD8+) yielded DNA amounts that averaged approximately 3.2 ug.

For sequencing, patients were chosen who had shown expansion of CD8+CD57+ cells by flow cytometry. Each patient gave a blood sample that was collected before any therapy had been received. For CDR3 and TCR beta VDJ profiling, genomic DNA was the template used. TCRdb ran MiXCR on the reads and lists one entry per CDR3 protein. Here the sample spans under 200,000 distinct CDR3 sequences, less than 50% being singletons. This chain uses TRBV5-1 with TRBJ2-3, with TRBD2 identical over 10 bases. This receptor was identified in a human donor with aplastic anemia. The specimen sequenced was sorted CD4+, CD8+, or CD8+CD57+ T cells (not recorded which) from PBMCs. The chain's CDR3 is CASSLEAGGPRTDTQYF. CDR3 in DNA: TGCGCCAGCAGCTTGGAAGCGGGGGGGCCGAGGACAGATACGCAGTATTTT.